The T cell receptor beta chain described here comes from a study of blood T cell repertoires in COVID-19. Background on the study: Collection of acute and convalescent COVID-19 samples took place in the United States, Italy and Spain. PBMCs, B-cell-depleted T cells, or T cells were the source of the cDNA or gDNA that made up the material.

The junction had 7 bases not matched to a gene; V was cut back by 5 bases and J by 4 bases. This CDR3 spans 14 amino acids. Germline CDR1 and CDR2: MNHEY and SVGEGT. Assay used: immunoSEQ multiplex PCR; TCRdb lists only in-frame clones, some missing. The table records some 290,000 clones, around 81% of them present only once. Sequencing was done on a sample of peripheral blood. This chain joins TRBV6-2 or TRBV6-3 and TRBJ1-2, with TRBD1 identical over 7 bases. This TCR came from an older woman with active or convalescent COVID-19. The CDR3 region has the DNA TGTGCCAGCAGTGACCAGGGACAGCTCTATGGCTACACCTTC. It encodes CASSDQGQLYGYTF.